These 21 T cell receptor beta chains share one sample of origin, sequenced in a study of T cell changes during pregnancy in multiple sclerosis. Data came from immunoSEQ multiplex PCR; TCRdb stores just in-frame clones and leaves some out. This table holds 20,000 to 25,000 clones, roughly 90% found once. Sequencing was performed on CD4+ T cells from peripheral blood mononuclear cells, taken in the first trimester of pregnancy. The receptors were sampled from a female donor in good health, enrolled as a control in a pregnancy study.

This clone was picked up one time. V usage is TRBV7-9 and J usage is TRBJ1-1; TRBD1 agrees at 8 bases. CDR1 is SEHNR, CDR2 FQNEAQ, per germline (reference sequence). This CDR3 spans 16 amino acids. Losses at the gene ends were 3 bases for V and 5 bases for J; bases not matched to a gene: 11. CDR3 loop: CASSFTLTGENTEAFF. In DNA form, the CDR3 reads TGTGCCAGCAGCTTCACCCTGACAGGGGAGAATACTGAAGCTTTCTTT.

The V gene is TRBV4-2, the J gene TRBJ2-7; 9 positions match TRBD1. Per the germline V gene, CDR1 is LGHNA and CDR2 is YNFKEQ. The length of the CDR3 is 17 residues. The J segment lost 3 bases and the V segment lost 3 bases, leaving 12 bases of the junction unmatched. CDR3 in DNA: TGTGCCAGCAGCCAGGCCCGGGGACAGGGAAGGATCTACGAGCAGTACTTC. Translation gives CASSQARGQGRIYEQYF.

The chain has TRBV29-1 and TRBJ1-3, with D possibly TRBD1 on 6 matching bases. This CDR3 is 15 amino acids long. V lost 0 bases and J lost 5, with 14 bases in between. CDR1 and CDR2 from the germline V gene are SQVTM and ANQGSEA. CDR3 sequence reads: CSVEDLTGTRNTIYF. CDR3 in DNA: TGCAGCGTTGAAGACCTTACAGGGACCCGAAACACCATATATTTT.

This clone was seen a few times. The chain employs TRBV13 and TRBJ1-2, with TRBD1 as a possible D gene (5 bases). V shed 11 bases and J shed 4 bases, with 17 bases lying between them. The CDR3 runs 13 residues. CDR1 and CDR2 from the germline V gene are PRHDT and FYEKMQ (reference sequence). CDR3 loop: CASRRGGGYGYTF. The CDR3, as DNA: TGTGCCTCCCGGAGGGGCGGGGGCTATGGCTACACCTTC.

V usage is TRBV5-4 and J usage is TRBJ2-1; 14 nucleotides agree with TRBD2. The CDR3 has 15 amino acids. V dropped 3 bases and J dropped 5; count of bases not matched to a gene: 1. The germline CDR1 and CDR2 sequences are SGHNT and YYREEE (reference sequence). CDR3 in amino acids: CASSWGLAGDNEQFF. CDR3 nucleotides: TGTGCCAGCAGCTGGGGACTAGCGGGAGACAATGAGCAGTTCTTC.

J is TRBJ2-5 and V is TRBV19, with D possibly TRBD1 on 6 matching bases. CDR3 length: 17 residues. The ends were cut back, 1 base at V and 2 bases at J, with 17 bases in the middle. Germline CDR1 reads LNHDA; CDR2 reads SQIVND (reference sequence). The CDR3 bases are TGTGCCAGTAGTATAGGGGGGCAGGCAAGGGGTCAAGAGACCCAGTACTTC. It is translated as CASSIGGQARGQETQYF.

The chain is built from TRBV7-3 and TRBJ1-1; the D is unclear. Germline assignment: CDR1 SGHTA and CDR2 FQGTGA. The CDR3 consists of 15 residues. Trimming stripped 1 base from V and 1 base from J, with 10 bases between. The CDR3: CASSLIGRPNTEAFF. The CDR3 DNA follows: TGTGCCAGCAGCTTAATAGGCAGGCCGAACACTGAAGCTTTCTTT.

This clone was seen only once. The chain carries TRBV5-4 and TRBJ2-2; D is possibly TRBD2 (6 bases). The germline V and J ends were trimmed by 4 bases and 1 base, with 8 bases remaining between them. The germline V gene encodes CDR1 SGHNT and CDR2 YYREEE (reference sequence). The CDR3 length is 14 residues. For the CDR3, the DNA is TGTGCCAGCAGCAGGCGGGGGAACACCGGGGAGCTGTTTTTT. Residues: CASSRRGNTGELFF. The full variable domain, with the rest looked up from reference TRBV5-4 and TRBJ2-2, is ETGVTQSPTHLIKTRGQQVTLRCSSQSGHNTVSWYQQALGQGPQFIFQYYREEENGRGNFPPRFSGLQFPNYSSELNVNALELDDSALYLCASSRRGNTGELFFGEGSRLTVL.

The genes are TRBV7-9 and TRBJ1-5; 7 nucleotides match TRBD1. Germline CDR1 and CDR2: SEHNR and FQNEAQ (reference sequence). The V gene end was trimmed by 5 bases and the J gene end by 4 bases; junction bases not matched to a gene: 8. The CDR3 is made up of 15 amino acids. CDR3 residues: CASSPQGGRNQPQHF. CDR3 nucleotides: TGTGCCAGCAGCCCCCAGGGGGGTAGGAATCAGCCCCAGCATTTT.

The genes are TRBV29-1 and TRBJ2-7, with 9 bases aligning to TRBD1. Germline-derived CDR1 and CDR2 are SQVTM and ANQGSEA. V shed 4 bases and J 2 bases; nucleotides not matched to a gene: 6. CDR3 length equals 14 residues. Here the CDR3 reads CSVVGTGKTYEQYF. The CDR3, as DNA: TGCAGCGTTGTGGGGACAGGGAAGACCTACGAGCAGTACTTC.

This chain uses TRBV4-1 with TRBJ2-1; D is perhaps TRBD1 (5 bases). The V end lost 1 base, the J end lost 2 bases, and 6 bases lay between the germline ends. The CDR3 extends over 14 amino acids. Germline V CDR1 and CDR2: MGHRA, YSYEKL. CDR3 residues: CASSQATAYNEQFF. CDR3 sequence (DNA): TGCGCCAGCAGCCAAGCGACAGCCTACAATGAGCAGTTCTTC.

V gene TRBV9 combines with J gene TRBJ2-1, with 7 positions matching TRBD2. Germline lookup yields CDR1 SGDLS and CDR2 YYNGEE. The CDR3 runs 15 residues. V gave up 1 base and J gave up 2 bases; unmatched junction bases: 3. The CDR3 DNA reads as TGTGCCAGCAGCGTATTAGGACTAGCCTACAATGAGCAGTTCTTC. Translating gives CASSVLGLAYNEQFF.

The chain carries TRBV4-2 and TRBJ1-2, with unresolved D. Germline V gives CDR1 LGHNA, CDR2 YNFKEQ. Trimming stripped 2 bases from V and 5 bases from J, with 21 bases between. The CDR3 loop spans 17 amino acids. CDR3 nucleotide sequence: TGTGCCAGCAGCCAAAGGAGGGAGAGCCAATCCTTATATGGCTACACCTTC. This translates into CASSQRRESQSLYGYTF.

The chain links TRBV6-5 to TRBJ1-3; maybe TRBD1 (6 bases). Germline V gene data show CDR1 as MNHEY and CDR2 as SVGAGI. The CDR3 totals 14 residues. Trimming stripped 5 bases from V and 2 bases from J, with 10 bases between. DNA for the CDR3: TGTGCCAGCAGTCCCAGGGACACTGGAAACACCATATATTTT. It encodes CASSPRDTGNTIYF.

Remarks on this clone: The junction does not match germline at one end; this may be a read error. V gene TRBV4-1 combines with J gene TRBJ1-3; 8 bases are a match to TRBD1. In germline, CDR1 is MGHRA, CDR2 YSYEKL. This CDR3 has 17 residues. CDR3 amino acids: CASSEDRTGHSGNTIYF. The CDR3 nucleotides read TGCGCCAGCAGCGAAGACCGGACAGGGCACTCTGGAAACACCATATATTTT.

The chain couples TRBV12-2 to TRBJ2-7; the table's D call, TRBD2, was not checked against the DNA. TRBV12-2 is marked as a pseudogene. The CDR3 extends over 16 amino acids. The DNA for the CDR3 is TGTGCAAGTCTCGGGCGGGGAGATTCAAGGTCCTACGAGCAGTACTTC. Its translation: CASLGRGDSRSYEQYF.

This rearrangement joins TRBV5-1 to TRBJ1-4; 9 positions agree with TRBD1. The germline V gene has CDR1 SGHRS and CDR2 YFSETQ. V lost 3 bases to trimming and J lost 2 bases; unmatched junction nucleotides: 8. This CDR3 spans 17 amino acids. The CDR3 spells CASSYQQGASTNEKLFF. The CDR3, as DNA: TGCGCCAGCAGCTATCAACAGGGGGCAAGCACTAATGAAAAACTGTTTTTT.

The chain links TRBV9 to TRBJ1-1; a weak D match, TRBD1 (5 bases). The V and J ends lost 0 bases and 4 bases respectively, with 16 bases between them. Per the germline V gene, CDR1 is SGDLS and CDR2 is YYNGEE. This CDR3 is 16 amino acids long. The CDR3: CASSVGRGGGFTEAFF. The CDR3 DNA reads TGTGCCAGCAGCGTAGGTCGTGGGGGGGGTTTCACTGAAGCTTTCTTT.

The chain uses TRBV11-3 and TRBJ2-1; the D gene is possibly TRBD2 (5 bases). V lost 5 bases to trimming and J lost 8 bases, with 10 bases between them. The CDR3 is 12 residues long. The germline V gene has CDR1 SGHNT and CDR2 YENEEA. The CDR3 reads CASSPEGDEQFF. DNA for the CDR3: TGTGCCAGCAGCCCAGAGGGAGATGAGCAGTTCTTC.

The chain combines TRBV4-1 with TRBJ1-2; maybe TRBD1 (5 bases). V lost 4 bases and J lost 4, with 13 bases in between. Per germline, CDR1 MGHRA and CDR2 YSYEKL. The length of the CDR3 is 14 residues. The CDR3 here is CASSPPGITYGYTF. CDR3 nucleotide sequence: TGCGCCAGCAGCCCCCCAGGGATCACCTATGGCTACACCTTC.

This clone is a singleton in its sample. V and J are TRBV5-1 and TRBJ2-7; 9 nucleotides line up with TRBD1. J lost 2 bases, V lost 0 bases, and 0 bases had no gene match. This CDR3 is 14 amino acids long. The germline V gene has CDR1 SGHRS and CDR2 YFSETQ. The CDR3 loop is CASSLGTGAYEQYF. For the CDR3, the DNA is TGCGCCAGCAGCTTGGGGACAGGGGCCTACGAGCAGTACTTC.